The T cell receptor beta chain under discussion was sequenced for a study of T cell changes during pregnancy in multiple sclerosis. Germline values: CDR1 SGHNT, CDR2 YYREEE (reference sequence). The CDR3 is made up of 13 amino acids. V shed 3 bases and J shed 2 bases, with 9 bases lying between them. The data were produced by immunoSEQ multiplex PCR, yet TCRdb's version contains in-frame clones alone and is incomplete. The data hold about 54,000 clones, with about nine tenths observed a single time. The receptor comes from a female donor with multiple sclerosis, enrolled in a pregnancy study. The chain is built from TRBV5-4 and TRBJ2-7; TRBD1 might be the D (6 bases). This specimen was CD4+ T cells from peripheral blood mononuclear cells, taken in the first trimester of pregnancy. CDR3 in DNA: TGTGCCAGCAGCTCCCGGACAGCCTACGAGCAGTACTTC. Translation: CASSSRTAYEQYF. Looking up the rest from reference TRBV5-4 and TRBJ2-7 gives the full variable domain: ETGVTQSPTHLIKTRGQQVTLRCSSQSGHNTVSWYQQALGQGPQFIFQYYREEENGRGNFPPRFSGLQFPNYSSELNVNALELDDSALYLCASSSRTAYEQYFGPGTRLTVT.